Here is one T cell receptor beta chain with its context. Assay: immunoSEQ multiplex PCR; the TCRdb copy retains only in-frame clones and omits some. Of around 100,000 clones listed, 91% are singletons. This entry belongs to a study of siplizumab effects on memory and regulatory T cells. The specimen was CD4+ T cells sorted from blood. This receptor was taken from a human donor in good health.

The CDR3, as DNA: TGCGCCAGCAGCAAAACCGGGACTAGAAACTACGAGCAGTACTTC. This encodes CASSKTGTRNYEQYF. The gene calls are TRBV5-1 and TRBJ2-7, with TRBD2 matching 8 bases. The germline CDR1 and CDR2 sequences are SGHRS and YFSETQ. The CDR3 covers 15 residues. Trimming cost V 4 bases and J 3 bases; bases outside gene matches: 9.